Following are 13 T cell receptor beta chains from one sample sequenced in a study of blood T cell repertoires in COVID-19. The protocol was immunoSEQ multiplex PCR, while the TCRdb copy is restricted to in-frame clones and leaves out a portion. Here the sample spans approximately 210,000 clones, 80% being singletons. The sample was PBMCs or T cells enriched from blood (not recorded which). These receptors were taken from a man aged 25-40 years with acute COVID-19.

The chain joins TRBV10-3 to TRBJ2-1, with D possibly being TRBD2 (5 bases). Germline lookup yields CDR1 ENHRY and CDR2 SYGVKD. V was clipped by 5 bases and J by 5 bases, with 10 bases between them. CDR3 size: 13 residues. The CDR3 DNA reads as TGTGCCATCAGTTCCGGGATGAACAATGAGCAGTTCTTC. Amino acids: CAISSGMNNEQFF.

In DNA, the CDR3 is TGTGCCAGCAGCCCCGGGACAACTAACACTGAAGCTTTCTTT. Protein: CASSPGTTNTEAFF. This chain connects TRBV6-5 to TRBJ1-1, with D possibly being TRBD1 (6 bases). Trimming shortened V by 6 bases and J by 2 bases, and 13 bases separated the two germline ends. This CDR3 region has 14 residues. Germline V lookup: CDR1 MNHEY, CDR2 SVGAGI.

The chain has TRBV3-1 (or the pseudogene TRBV3-2) and TRBJ1-2; D is undetermined. V was clipped by 1 base and J by 4 bases, with 10 bases between them. CDR3 length: 14 residues. CDR1 and CDR2 (germline): LGHDT, YNNKEL (reference sequence). CDR3 protein: CASSQGRTPYGYTF. The CDR3 region has the DNA TGTGCCAGCAGCCAAGGGAGAACTCCCTATGGCTACACCTTC.

This clone was detected a few times. The chain combines TRBV27 with TRBJ1-2; a possible D gene is TRBD1 (5 bases). The CDR3 loop spans 13 amino acids. CDR1 and CDR2 from the germline V gene are MNHEY and SMNVEV (reference sequence). V lost 2 bases to trimming and J lost 7 bases, with 11 bases between them. The CDR3 region is CASSLRIGGGYTF. The CDR3, as DNA: TGTGCCAGCAGTTTAAGGATCGGGGGTGGCTACACCTTC.

The J gene is TRBJ2-2, the V gene TRBV5-1, with D possibly TRBD1 on 6 matching bases. Germline loops: CDR1 SGHRS, CDR2 YFSETQ. Trimming stripped 2 bases from V and 3 bases from J, with 8 bases between. The CDR3 has 14 residues. CDR3 residues: CASSLRTDTGELFF. CDR3 in DNA: TGCGCCAGCAGCTTACGGACAGACACCGGGGAGCTGTTTTTT.

The chain employs TRBV6-1 and TRBJ2-5; TRBD2 matches at 10 bases. Germline V lookup: CDR1 MNHNS, CDR2 SASEGT. Trimming removed 0 bases from V and 3 bases from J; junction bases left unmatched: 4. The CDR3 spans 16 residues. This CDR3 is CASSEAKGLAKETQYF. The CDR3 nucleotides read TGTGCCAGCAGTGAAGCGAAGGGACTAGCGAAAGAGACCCAGTACTTC.

This clone has more than one count but fewer than ten. V and J are TRBV10-1 and TRBJ1-5, with a possible D match to TRBD1 (5 bases). V was cut by 4 bases and J by 3 bases, with 13 bases left in between. The V gene's germline CDR1 is WNHNN and CDR2 SYGVQD (reference sequence). The CDR3 has 15 residues. CDR3 in amino acids: CASSVWAGLNQPQHF. As DNA, the CDR3 is TGCGCCAGCAGTGTTTGGGCGGGACTCAATCAGCCCCAGCATTTT.

V and J are TRBV7-3 and TRBJ1-6, with D uncertain. The V end lost 4 bases, the J end lost 10 bases, and 8 bases lay between the germline ends. This CDR3 has 12 residues. Germline CDR1 SGHTA, CDR2 FQGTGA. The CDR3 here is CASSSLESPLHF. As DNA, the CDR3 is TGTGCCAGCAGCTCCCTGGAGTCACCCCTCCACTTT. The complete variable domain, with remaining parts taken from reference TRBV7-3 and TRBJ1-6, reads GAGVSQTPSNKVTEKGKYVELRCDPISGHTALYWYRQSLGQGPEFLIYFQGTGAADDSGLPNDRFFAVRPEGSVSTLKIQRTERGDSAVYLCASSSLESPLHFGNGTRLTVT.

J is TRBJ2-7 and V is TRBV5-1; D remains unclear. Trimming removed 0 bases at V and 3 bases at J, with 13 bases between. Germline CDR1 reads SGHRS; CDR2 reads YFSETQ. CDR3 length: 15 residues. DNA for the CDR3: TGCGCCAGCAGCTTGGTGGCTCAACCCGACTACGAGCAGTACTTC. Translating it yields CASSLVAQPDYEQYF.

This CDR3 reads CAISETGAQTEAFF. CDR3 coding DNA: TGTGCCATCAGTGAGACGGGAGCCCAGACTGAAGCTTTCTTT. The chain combines TRBV10-3 with TRBJ1-1; no definite D call. Trimming stripped 2 bases from V and 5 bases from J, with 12 bases between. Germline V CDR1 and CDR2: ENHRY, SYGVKD. The CDR3 totals 14 residues.

The chain couples TRBV5-6 to TRBJ2-3; 8 bases match TRBD2. The CDR3 is made up of 16 amino acids. The germline V gene encodes CDR1 SGHDT and CDR2 YYEEEE. J lost 1 base, V lost 6 bases, and 10 bases had no gene match. The CDR3 nucleotides are TGTGCCAGCACCACAGTAGGGCGGGGGGGCACAGATACGCAGTATTTT. Amino acid sequence: CASTTVGRGGTDTQYF.

The chain links TRBV4-1 to TRBJ1-2; a possible D gene is TRBD1 (6 bases). This CDR3 region has 13 residues. Germline CDR1 is MGHRA and CDR2 is YSYEKL. Trimming left V 4 bases short and J 1 base short, with 7 bases between. CDR3 coding DNA: TGCGCCAGCAGCCCGGACAGTAACTATGGCTACACCTTC. Protein sequence: CASSPDSNYGYTF.

The CDR3 spells CASSSAWTSGQETQYF. The CDR3 bases are TGCGCCAGCAGCTCCGCCTGGACTAGCGGCCAAGAGACCCAGTACTTC. V and J are TRBV5-1 and TRBJ2-5, with 10 bases fitting TRBD2. The CDR3 runs 16 residues. Germline loops: CDR1 SGHRS, CDR2 YFSETQ. V gave up 3 bases and J gave up 1 base; unmatched junction bases: 6.